Below are 3 T cell receptor beta chains sequenced from a single sample in a study of T cell responses to AZD1222 COVID-19 vaccine. The table came from immunoSEQ multiplex PCR; TCRdb's copy has only in-frame clones and leaves some out. The table includes fewer than 85,000 clones, approximately 92% detected once. Here the sequenced sample was peripheral blood, taken 28 days after the second AZD1222 dose. Receptors were obtained from an adult who received the AZD1222 COVID-19 vaccine.

This rearrangement joins TRBV27 to TRBJ2-3; possible D gene TRBD2, 5 bases. The CDR3 covers 13 residues. Germline CDR1 MNHEY, CDR2 SMNVEV (reference sequence). Trimming removed 3 bases at V and 9 bases at J, with 13 bases between. The CDR3 sequence: CASSLIDRGTQYF. DNA for the CDR3: TGTGCCAGCAGTTTGATAGACCGAGGGACGCAGTATTTT.

CDR3 sequence (DNA): TGTGCCAGCAGCTTAGTGGACAGGGGGCAAGAGACCCAGTACTTC. It yields the protein CASSLVDRGQETQYF. The chain carries TRBV7-2 and TRBJ2-5; 10 positions agree with TRBD1. V lost 1 base and J lost 2; bases outside the gene matches: 1. The germline V gene has CDR1 SGHTA and CDR2 FQGNSA. The CDR3 contains 15 residues. The full variable domain, rest sourced from reference TRBV7-2 and TRBJ2-5, is GAGVSQSPSNKVTEKGKDVELRCDPISGHTALYWYRQSLGQGLEFLIYFQGNSAPDKSGLPSDRFSAERTGGSVSTLTIQRTQQEDSAVYLCASSLVDRGQETQYFGPGTRLLVL.

This clone was found once. The CDR3 sequence is CASSLPEVTSTDTQYF. CDR3 bases: TGTGCCAGCAGCTTACCTGAGGTGACGAGCACAGATACGCAGTATTTT. The chain combines TRBV7-8 with TRBJ2-3; the D is unclear. Per the germline V gene, CDR1 is SGHVS and CDR2 is FQNEAQ. V dropped 2 bases and J dropped 0 bases, with 12 bases sitting between them. This CDR3 has 16 amino acids.